The 9 T cell receptor beta chains given below trace back to one sample, sequenced in a study of T cell changes during pregnancy in multiple sclerosis. Profiling relied on immunoSEQ multiplex PCR, and the TCRdb table lists in-frame clones only, not all of them. The table includes about 39,000 clones, 93% detected once. The input for sequencing was CD4+ T cells from peripheral blood mononuclear cells, taken in the first trimester of pregnancy. These receptor sequences come from a female donor with multiple sclerosis, enrolled in a pregnancy study.

V gene TRBV19 combines with J gene TRBJ1-5, with D perhaps TRBD1 (6 bases). V gave up 5 bases and J gave up 7 bases, with 18 bases separating them. This CDR3 is 15 amino acids long. CDR1 and CDR2 from the germline V gene are LNHDA and SQIVND (reference sequence). CDR3 bases: TGTGCCAGTAGTCCATACAGGGTCCATGGCCAGCCCCAGCATTTT. It encodes CASSPYRVHGQPQHF.

The CDR3 DNA follows: TGTGCCAGCAGCCTTAGGATCAGGGACTCTGGAAACACCATATATTTT. Translation gives CASSLRIRDSGNTIYF. This sequence joins TRBV7-9 and TRBJ1-3; D is possibly TRBD1 (5 bases). The CDR3 is 16 amino acids. Trimming pared 5 bases from V and 0 bases from J, leaving 14 bases between. CDR1 and CDR2 from the germline V gene are SEHNR and FQNEAQ (reference sequence).

This clone was counted once. This chain connects TRBV7-2 to TRBJ2-5, with TRBD1 matching 9 bases. The CDR3 has 15 amino acids. CDR1 SGHTA and CDR2 FQGNSA come from the germline V gene. J gave up 5 bases and V 5 bases, and 9 bases lay outside the gene matches. This CDR3 reads CASSTLTGGYETQYF. CDR3 in DNA: TGTGCCAGCAGCACTTTGACAGGGGGTTACGAGACCCAGTACTTC.

The chain joins TRBV5-4 to TRBJ2-2; the D is unclear. Germline CDR1 and CDR2: SGHNT and YYREEE (reference sequence). The CDR3 has 16 residues. V was trimmed by 7 bases and J by 5 bases, leaving 21 bases between them. For the CDR3, the DNA is TGTGCCAGCCTTCGAAGAGAGATGGGCAGTACCGGGGAGCTGTTTTTT. It codes for CASLRREMGSTGELFF.

The chain joins TRBV7-6 to TRBJ2-1; 8 bases line up with TRBD2. The CDR3 spans 16 residues. V was pared by 7 bases and J by 6 bases, with 14 bases of the junction left unmatched. CDR1 SGHVS and CDR2 FNYEAQ come from the germline V gene. The CDR3, as DNA: TGTGCCAGCAATAGCCCCACGGGGGGGCCGTCCAATGAGCAGTTCTTC. Its protein is CASNSPTGGPSNEQFF.

The genes are TRBV7-7 and TRBJ2-1; TRBD2 agrees at 14 bases. The trim removed 5 bases at V and 8 bases at J, leaving 5 bases unmatched. CDR1 SSHAT and CDR2 FNYEAQ come from the germline V gene (reference sequence). The CDR3 is made up of 15 amino acids. The CDR3 DNA is TGTGCCAGCAGCCGGGGACTAGCGGGAGTTGATGAGCAGTTCTTC. This codes for CASSRGLAGVDEQFF. The whole variable domain, filled in from reference TRBV7-7 and TRBJ2-1, reads GAGVSQSPRYKVTKRGQDVTLRCDPISSHATLYWYQQALGQGPEFLTYFNYEAQPDKSGLPSDRFSAERPEGSISTLTIQRTEQRDSAMYRCASSRGLAGVDEQFFGPGTRLTVL.

This clone was seen once. J is TRBJ1-3 and V is TRBV9; 10 nucleotides align to TRBD1. The V gene end was trimmed by 4 bases and the J gene end by 4 bases; junction bases not matched to a gene: 14. The CDR3 runs 18 residues. CDR1 and CDR2 from the germline V gene are SGDLS and YYNGEE. CDR3 DNA sequence: TGTGCCAGCAGCCCTCTTAGCCTGGGACAGGGGACAGGAAACACCATATATTTT. As protein: CASSPLSLGQGTGNTIYF.

The chain has TRBV7-2 and TRBJ1-5, with TRBD1 identical over 7 bases. The CDR3 consists of 16 residues. The V segment lost 0 bases and the J segment 2 bases; nucleotides outside the gene matches: 4. Looked up from germline, CDR1 is SGHTA and CDR2 is FQGNSA. The DNA of the CDR3 is TGTGCCAGCAGCTTAGCAAGAGACAGGGGCAATCAGCCCCAGCATTTT. Translated, it gives CASSLARDRGNQPQHF.

This clone was recorded once. One end of the junction varies from germline; a read error may be responsible. V gene TRBV4-2 combines with J gene TRBJ1-2; D is undetermined. The germline V gene encodes CDR1 LGHNA and CDR2 YNFKEQ. This CDR3 contains 17 residues. This CDR3 is CASSQEIHPQTNYGYAF. Written as DNA, the CDR3 is TGTGCCAGCAGCCAAGAAATTCACCCACAAACTAACTATGGCTACGCCTTC.